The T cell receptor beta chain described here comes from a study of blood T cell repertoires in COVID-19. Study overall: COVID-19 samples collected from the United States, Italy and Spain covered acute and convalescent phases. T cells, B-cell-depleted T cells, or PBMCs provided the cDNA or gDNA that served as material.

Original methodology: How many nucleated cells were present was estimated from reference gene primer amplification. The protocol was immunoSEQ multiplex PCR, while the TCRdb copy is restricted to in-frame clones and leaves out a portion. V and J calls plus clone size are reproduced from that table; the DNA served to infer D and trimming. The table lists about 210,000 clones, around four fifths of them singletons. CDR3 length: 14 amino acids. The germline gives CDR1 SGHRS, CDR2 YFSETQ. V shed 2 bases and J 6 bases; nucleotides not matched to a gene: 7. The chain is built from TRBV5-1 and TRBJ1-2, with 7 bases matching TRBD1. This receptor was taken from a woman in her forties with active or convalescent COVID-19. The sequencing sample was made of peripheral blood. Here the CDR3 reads CASSFQGDGDGYTF. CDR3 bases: TGCGCCAGCAGCTTCCAGGGGGATGGGGATGGCTACACCTTC.